This record looks at one TCR beta chain sequence and its context. This sample stems from a study of CD8 T cells in Susac syndrome. RNA, at about 0.5 to 1 ug, was reverse transcribed with random hexamers. A single record per CDR3 protein comes from TCRdb applying MiXCR to the immunoSEQ multiplex PCR reads. The sample has about 200,000 distinct CDR3 sequences, around nine tenths seen once. The CDR3 is made up of 15 amino acids. Germline CDR1 MNHEY, CDR2 SVGAGI. Losses at the gene ends were 5 bases for V and 3 bases for J; bases not matched to a gene: 6. J is TRBJ1-5 and V is TRBV6-5, with 8 nucleotides matching TRBD1. Sequencing was done on a sample of CD8+ T cells from PBMCs. The sequence came from a human donor with multiple sclerosis. The CDR3 region has the DNA TGTGCCAGCAGTCCGGGACAGGACCTCAATCAGCCCCAGCATTTT. The encoded protein is CASSPGQDLNQPQHF.